The clone carrying this T cell receptor (beta chain) came up a few times. This sample stems from a study of blood T cell repertoires in COVID-19. For the study at large: In each case, the material was cDNA or gDNA derived from T cells, B-cell-depleted T cells, or PBMCs.

Generated by immunoSEQ multiplex PCR, the TCRdb table keeps only in-frame clones and is missing some. The sample lists some 95,000 clones, around nine tenths seen once, with 1.2% in the top ten. Sequencing was done on a sample of peripheral blood. The clonotype comes from an elderly man with active or convalescent COVID-19.

CDR3 nucleotides: TGTGCCAGCAGTTACAGATGGGCAGGGCCCTACGAGCAGTACTTC. Translating it yields CASSYRWAGPYEQYF. The chain recombines TRBV6-5 with TRBJ2-7; D is perhaps TRBD1 (5 bases). Germline assignment: CDR1 MNHEY and CDR2 SVGAGI. This CDR3 is built from 15 residues. V lost 2 bases, J lost 2 bases, and 13 bases lay in between.